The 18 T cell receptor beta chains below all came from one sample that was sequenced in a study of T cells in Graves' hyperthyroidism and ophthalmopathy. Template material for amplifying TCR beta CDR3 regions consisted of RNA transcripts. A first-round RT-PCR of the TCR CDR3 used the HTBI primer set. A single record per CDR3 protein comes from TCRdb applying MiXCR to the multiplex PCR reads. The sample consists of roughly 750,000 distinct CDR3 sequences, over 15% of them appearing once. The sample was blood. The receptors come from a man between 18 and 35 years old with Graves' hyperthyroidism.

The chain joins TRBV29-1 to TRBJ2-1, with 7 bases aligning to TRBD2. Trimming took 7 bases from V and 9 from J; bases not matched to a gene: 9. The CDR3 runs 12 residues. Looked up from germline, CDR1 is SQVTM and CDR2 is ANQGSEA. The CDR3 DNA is TGCAGCGCTGGCCCTCTAGCGGCTGAGCAGTTCTTC. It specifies CSAGPLAAEQFF.

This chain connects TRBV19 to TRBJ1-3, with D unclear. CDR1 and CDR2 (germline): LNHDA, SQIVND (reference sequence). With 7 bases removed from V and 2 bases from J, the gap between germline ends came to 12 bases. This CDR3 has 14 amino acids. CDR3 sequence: CASKTVGTGNTIYF. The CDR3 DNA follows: TGTGCCAGTAAGACGGTGGGGACTGGAAACACCATATATTTT.

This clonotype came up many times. CDR3 sequence (DNA): TGTGCCAGCAGTGGTGGCAGGGGGTACTCCTACGAGCAGTACTTC. Translation: CASSGGRGYSYEQYF. The J gene is TRBJ2-7, the V gene TRBV28; 7 positions match TRBD1. The J segment lost 0 bases and the V segment lost 5 bases, leaving 7 bases of the junction unmatched. The germline CDR1 and CDR2 sequences are MDHEN and SYDVKM. The CDR3 has 15 residues.

This chain's CDR3 is CASRLFGTANEQFF. CDR3 bases: TGTGCCAGCAGGTTGTTTGGGACTGCTAATGAGCAGTTCTTC. The rearrangement joins TRBV5-5 to TRBJ2-1; a possible D gene is TRBD2 (6 bases). The ends were cut back, 5 bases at V and 7 bases at J, with 16 bases in the middle. The germline V gene encodes CDR1 SGHKS and CDR2 YYEKEE (reference sequence). The CDR3 contains 14 residues.

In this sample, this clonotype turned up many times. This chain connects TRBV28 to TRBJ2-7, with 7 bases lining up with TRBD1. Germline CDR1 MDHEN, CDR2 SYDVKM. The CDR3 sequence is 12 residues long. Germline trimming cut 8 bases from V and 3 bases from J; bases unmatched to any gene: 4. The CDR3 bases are TGTGCCAGCGGGCCAGGGGGCTACGAGCAGTACTTC. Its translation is CASGPGGYEQYF.

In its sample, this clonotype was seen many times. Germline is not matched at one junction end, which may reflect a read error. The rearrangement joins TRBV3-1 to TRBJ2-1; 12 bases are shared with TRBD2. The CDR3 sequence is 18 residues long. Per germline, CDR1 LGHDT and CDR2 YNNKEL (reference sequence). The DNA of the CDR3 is TGTGCCAGCAGCCAAGAGATGACTAGCGGGAGCTCCCACAATGAGCAGTTCTTC. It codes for CASSQEMTSGSSHNEQFF.

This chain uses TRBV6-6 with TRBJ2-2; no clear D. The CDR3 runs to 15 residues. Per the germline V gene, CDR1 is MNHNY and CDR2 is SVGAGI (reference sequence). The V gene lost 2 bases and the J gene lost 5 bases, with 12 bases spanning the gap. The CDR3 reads CASSYIATVTGELFF. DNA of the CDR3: TGTGCCAGCAGTTACATCGCGACGGTAACCGGGGAGCTGTTTTTT.

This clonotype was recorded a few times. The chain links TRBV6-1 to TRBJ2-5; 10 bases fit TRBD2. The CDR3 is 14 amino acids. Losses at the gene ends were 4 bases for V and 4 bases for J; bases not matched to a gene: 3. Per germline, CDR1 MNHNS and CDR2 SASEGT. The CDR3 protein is CASSGSGRRETQYF. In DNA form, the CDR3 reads TGTGCCAGCAGTGGTAGCGGGAGGCGAGAGACCCAGTACTTC.

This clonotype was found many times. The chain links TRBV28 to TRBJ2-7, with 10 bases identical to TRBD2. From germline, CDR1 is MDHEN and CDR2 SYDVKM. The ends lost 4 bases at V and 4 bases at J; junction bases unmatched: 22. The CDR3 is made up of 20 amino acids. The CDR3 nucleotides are TGTGCCAGCAGTTCCGTCTCATCGGGGGCGAAGGCTAGCGGGAGTTACGAGCAGTACTTC. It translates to CASSSVSSGAKASGSYEQYF.

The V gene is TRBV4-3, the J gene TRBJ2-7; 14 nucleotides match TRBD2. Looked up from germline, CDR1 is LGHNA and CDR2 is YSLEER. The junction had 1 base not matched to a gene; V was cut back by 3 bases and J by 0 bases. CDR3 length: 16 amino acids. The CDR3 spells CASSHGTSGSSYEQYF. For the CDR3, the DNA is TGCGCCAGCAGCCACGGGACTAGCGGGAGCTCCTACGAGCAGTACTTC.

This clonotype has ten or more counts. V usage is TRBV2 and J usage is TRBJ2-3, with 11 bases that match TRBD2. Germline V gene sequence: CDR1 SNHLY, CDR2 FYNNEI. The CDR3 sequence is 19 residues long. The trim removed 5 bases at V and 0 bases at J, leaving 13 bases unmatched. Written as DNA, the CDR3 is TGTGCCAGCAGTACCCCGGGACTAGCGGCGACGACTAGCACAGATACGCAGTATTTT. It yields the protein CASSTPGLAATTSTDTQYF. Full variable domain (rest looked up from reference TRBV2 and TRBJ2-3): EPEVTQTPSHQVTQMGQEVILRCVPISNHLYFYWYRQILGQKVEFLVSFYNNEISEKSEIFDDQFSVERPDGSNFTLKIRSTKLEDSAMYFCASSTPGLAATTSTDTQYFGPGTRLTVL.

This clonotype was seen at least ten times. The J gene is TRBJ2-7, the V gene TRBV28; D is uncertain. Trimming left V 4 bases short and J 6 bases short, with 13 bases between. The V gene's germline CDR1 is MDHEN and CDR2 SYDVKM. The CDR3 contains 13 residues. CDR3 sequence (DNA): TGTGCCAGCAGTTCCCCACGCTGGAGCGAGCAGTACTTC. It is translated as CASSSPRWSEQYF.

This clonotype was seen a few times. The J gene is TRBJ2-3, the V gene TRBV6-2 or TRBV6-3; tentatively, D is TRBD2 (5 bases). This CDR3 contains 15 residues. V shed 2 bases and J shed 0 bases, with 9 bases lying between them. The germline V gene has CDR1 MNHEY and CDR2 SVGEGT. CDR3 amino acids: CASSYVWTSTDTQYF. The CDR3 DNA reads TGTGCCAGCAGTTACGTCTGGACTAGCACAGATACGCAGTATTTT.

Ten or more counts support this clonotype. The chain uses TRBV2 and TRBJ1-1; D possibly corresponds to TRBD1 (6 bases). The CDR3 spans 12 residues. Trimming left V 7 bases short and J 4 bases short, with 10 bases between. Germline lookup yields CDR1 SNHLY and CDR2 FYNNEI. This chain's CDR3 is CASNPQGTEAFF. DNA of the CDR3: TGTGCCAGCAATCCACAGGGCACTGAAGCTTTCTTT.

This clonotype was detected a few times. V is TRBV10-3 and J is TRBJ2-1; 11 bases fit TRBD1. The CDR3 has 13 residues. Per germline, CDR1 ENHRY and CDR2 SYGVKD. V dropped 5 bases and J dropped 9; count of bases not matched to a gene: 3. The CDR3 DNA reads TGTGCCATCAGTAGGACAGGGGGCAGTGAGCAGTTCTTC. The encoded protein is CAISRTGGSEQFF.

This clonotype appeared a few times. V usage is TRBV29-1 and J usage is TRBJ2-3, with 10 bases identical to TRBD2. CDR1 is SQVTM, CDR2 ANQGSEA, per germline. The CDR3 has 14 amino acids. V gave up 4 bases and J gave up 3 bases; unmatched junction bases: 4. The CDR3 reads CSVAASGSTDTQYF. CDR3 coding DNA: TGCAGCGTTGCGGCTAGCGGGAGTACAGATACGCAGTATTTT.

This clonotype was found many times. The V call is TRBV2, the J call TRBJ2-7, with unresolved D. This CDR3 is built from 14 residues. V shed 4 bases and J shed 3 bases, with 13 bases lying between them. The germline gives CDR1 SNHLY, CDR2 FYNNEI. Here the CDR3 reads CASSALALYYEQYF. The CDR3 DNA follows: TGTGCCAGCAGTGCCCTTGCGCTTTACTACGAGCAGTACTTC.

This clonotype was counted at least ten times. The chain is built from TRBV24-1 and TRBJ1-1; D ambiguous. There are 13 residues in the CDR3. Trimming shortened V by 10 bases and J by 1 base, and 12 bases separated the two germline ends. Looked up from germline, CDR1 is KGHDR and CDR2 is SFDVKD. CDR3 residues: CATQTTENTEAFF. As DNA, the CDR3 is TGTGCCACTCAAACAACAGAGAACACTGAAGCTTTCTTT.